This entry is about one T cell receptor (beta chain). Its target is not known. This entry belongs to a study of Ad26.COV2.S vaccination and SARS-CoV-2 variants. Findings of the study overall: It is possible that the TCR breadth and depth analyses underestimated the total T cell responses.

The data were produced by immunoSEQ multiplex PCR, yet TCRdb's version contains in-frame clones alone and is incomplete. In the table there are about 260,000 clones, around 85% of which are singletons. The sample's treatment: about 20 received Ad26.COV2.S at low or high dose, single or two shots; several received placebo; per-sample allocation not given. Samples came from day 63 after the first vaccine or placebo injection. The CDR3 spans 15 residues. V was clipped by 0 bases and J by 3 bases, with 9 bases between them. Looked up from germline, CDR1 is LGHDT and CDR2 is YNNKEL (reference sequence). The source of this sequence is a person aged 18-60 years who received the Ad26.COV2.S COVID-19 vaccine or a placebo. The input for sequencing was peripheral blood, taken in a trial of Ad26.COV2.S vaccine versus placebo. The chain joins TRBV3-1 (or the pseudogene TRBV3-2) to TRBJ1-5; D gene unclear. CDR3 sequence: CASSQEGTVNQPQHF. The CDR3, as DNA: TGTGCCAGCAGCCAAGAGGGAACGGTCAATCAGCCCCAGCATTTT.